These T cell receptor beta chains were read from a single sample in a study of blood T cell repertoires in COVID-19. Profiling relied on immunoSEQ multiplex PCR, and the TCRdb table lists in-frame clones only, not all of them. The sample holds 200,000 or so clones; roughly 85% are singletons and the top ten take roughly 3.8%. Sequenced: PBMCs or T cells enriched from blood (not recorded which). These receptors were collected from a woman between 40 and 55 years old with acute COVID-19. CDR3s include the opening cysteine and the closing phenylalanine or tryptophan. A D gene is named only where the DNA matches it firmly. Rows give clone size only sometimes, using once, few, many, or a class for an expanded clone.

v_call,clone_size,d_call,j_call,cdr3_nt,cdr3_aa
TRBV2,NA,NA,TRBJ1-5,TGTGCCAGCAGTGTACAGTATAGCAATCAGCCCCAGCATTTT,CASSVQYSNQPQHF
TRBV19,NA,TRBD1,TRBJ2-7,TGTGCCAGTAGTATAGGGGGGACAGTACTTGGCGAGCAGTACTTC,CASSIGGTVLGEQYF
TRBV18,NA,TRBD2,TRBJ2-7,TGTGCCAGCTCACCACCCGGACTAGCGTCCTTGGAGCAGTACTTC,CASSPPGLASLEQYF
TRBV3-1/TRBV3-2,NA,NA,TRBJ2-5,TGTGCCAGCACTTCGCGTAGGGGCTACCAAGAGACCCAGTACTTC,CASTSRRGYQETQYF
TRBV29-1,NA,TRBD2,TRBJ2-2,TGCAGCGTTGGGGACAGGGGGACTAGCGGGAGTTCGGGGGAGCTGTTTTTT,CSVGDRGTSGSSGELFF
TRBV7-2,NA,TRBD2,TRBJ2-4,TGTGCCAGCAGCCCCCGGAGACAAACCCTAAGCGGGAGCCAGTACTTC,CASSPRRQTLSGSQYF
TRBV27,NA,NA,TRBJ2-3,TGTGCCAGGAGCCTTAGAGTTACGCAGTATTTT,CARSLRVTQYF
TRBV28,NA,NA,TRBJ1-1,TGTGCCAGCATGGGGACACCGAACACTGAAGCTTTCTTT,CASMGTPNTEAFF
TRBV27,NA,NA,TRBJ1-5,TGTGCCAGCCGGGTGGCTGCGGTTTCTAATCAGCCCCAGCATTTT,CASRVAAVSNQPQHF
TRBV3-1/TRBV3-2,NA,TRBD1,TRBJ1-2,TGTGCCAGCAATAGTCAGGGGGCGGGCTACACCTTC,CASNSQGAGYTF
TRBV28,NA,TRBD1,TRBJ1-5,TGTGCCAGCAGTCCCCATCTGGACAGGGACTATCAGCCCCAGCATTTT,CASSPHLDRDYQPQHF
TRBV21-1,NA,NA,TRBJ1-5,TGTGCCAGCAGCAAAAGGCTCGGGACAGGGACTCAGCCCCAGCATTTT,CASSKRLGTGTQPQHF
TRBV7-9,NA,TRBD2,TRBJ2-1,TGTGCCAGCAGCTCGACTAGCGGGAGTGCCGAGCAGTTCTTC,CASSSTSGSAEQFF
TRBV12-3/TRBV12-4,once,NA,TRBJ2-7,TGTGCCAGCAGTGGGCTCTACGAGCAGTACTTC,CASSGLYEQYF